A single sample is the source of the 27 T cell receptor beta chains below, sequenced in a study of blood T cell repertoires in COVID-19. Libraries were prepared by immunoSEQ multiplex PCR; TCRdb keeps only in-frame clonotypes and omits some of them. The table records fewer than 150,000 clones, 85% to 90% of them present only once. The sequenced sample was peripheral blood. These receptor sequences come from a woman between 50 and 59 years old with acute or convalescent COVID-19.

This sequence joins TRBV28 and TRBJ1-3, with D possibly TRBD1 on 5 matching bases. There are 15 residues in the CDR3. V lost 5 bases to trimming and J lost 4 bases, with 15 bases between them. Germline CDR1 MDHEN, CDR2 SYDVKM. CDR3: CASSPAGGSGNTIYF. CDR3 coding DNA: TGTGCCAGCAGTCCCGCTGGGGGGTCCGGAAACACCATATATTTT.

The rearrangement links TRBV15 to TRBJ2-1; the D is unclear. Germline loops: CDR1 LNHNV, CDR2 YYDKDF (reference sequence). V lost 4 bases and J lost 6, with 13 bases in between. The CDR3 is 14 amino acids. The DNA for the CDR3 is TGTGCCACCAGCACCAGTACCTCGGGCAATGAGCAGTTCTTC. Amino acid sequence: CATSTSTSGNEQFF.

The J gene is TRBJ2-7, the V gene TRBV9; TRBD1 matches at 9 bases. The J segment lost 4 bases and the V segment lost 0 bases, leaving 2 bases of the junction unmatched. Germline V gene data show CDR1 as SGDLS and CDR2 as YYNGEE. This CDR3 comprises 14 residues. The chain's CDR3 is CASSVGGQGYEQYF. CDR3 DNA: TGTGCCAGCAGCGTAGGAGGACAGGGGTACGAGCAGTACTTC. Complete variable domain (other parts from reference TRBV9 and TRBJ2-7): DSGVTQTPKHLITATGQRVTLRCSPRSGDLSVYWYQQSLDQGLQFLIQYYNGEERAKGNILERFSAQQFPDLHSELNLSSLELGDSALYFCASSVGGQGYEQYFGPGTRLTVT.

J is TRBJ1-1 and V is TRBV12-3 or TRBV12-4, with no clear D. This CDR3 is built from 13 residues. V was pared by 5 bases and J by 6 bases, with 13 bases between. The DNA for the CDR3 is TGTGCCAGCAGTCGTCTGGAGGGTTCTGAAGCTTTCTTT. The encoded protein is CASSRLEGSEAFF.

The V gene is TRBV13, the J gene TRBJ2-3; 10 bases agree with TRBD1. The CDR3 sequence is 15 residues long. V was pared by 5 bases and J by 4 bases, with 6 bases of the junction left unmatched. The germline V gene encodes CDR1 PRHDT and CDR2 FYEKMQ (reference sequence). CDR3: CASSPGTGEADTQYF. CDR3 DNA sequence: TGTGCCAGCAGCCCCGGGACAGGGGAGGCAGATACGCAGTATTTT.

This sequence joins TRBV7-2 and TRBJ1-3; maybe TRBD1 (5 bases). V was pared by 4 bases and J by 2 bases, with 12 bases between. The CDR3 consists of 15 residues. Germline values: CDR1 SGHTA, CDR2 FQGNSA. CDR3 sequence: CASSSTGTAGNTIYF. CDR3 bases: TGTGCCAGCAGCTCCACCGGGACTGCTGGAAACACCATATATTTT. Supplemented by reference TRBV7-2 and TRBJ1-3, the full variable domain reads GAGVSQSPSNKVTEKGKDVELRCDPISGHTALYWYRQSLGQGLEFLIYFQGNSAPDKSGLPSDRFSAERTGGSVSTLTIQRTQQEDSAVYLCASSSTGTAGNTIYFGEGSWLTVV.

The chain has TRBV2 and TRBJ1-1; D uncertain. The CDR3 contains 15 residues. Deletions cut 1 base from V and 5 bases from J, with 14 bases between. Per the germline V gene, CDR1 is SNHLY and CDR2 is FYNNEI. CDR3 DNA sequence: TGTGCCAGCAGTGAAGGGTCGGCTGGAGGGACTGAAGCTTTCTTT. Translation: CASSEGSAGGTEAFF.

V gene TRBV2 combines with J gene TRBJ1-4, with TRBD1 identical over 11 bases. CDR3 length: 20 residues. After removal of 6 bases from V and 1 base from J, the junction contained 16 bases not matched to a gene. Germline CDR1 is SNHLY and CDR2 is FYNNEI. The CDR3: CASSVDRTGGRGITNEKLFF. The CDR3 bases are TGTGCCAGCAGCGTCGACAGGACAGGGGGCAGGGGTATAACTAATGAAAAACTGTTTTTT.

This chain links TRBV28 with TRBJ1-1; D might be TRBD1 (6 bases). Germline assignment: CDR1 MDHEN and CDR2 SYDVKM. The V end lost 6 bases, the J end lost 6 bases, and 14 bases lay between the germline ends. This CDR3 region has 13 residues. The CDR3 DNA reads TGTGCCAGCAGAGGGGGTACAACCCCTGAAGCTTTCTTT. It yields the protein CASRGGTTPEAFF. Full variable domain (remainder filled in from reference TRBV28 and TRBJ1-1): DVKVTQSSRYLVKRTGEKVFLECVQDMDHENMFWYRQDPGLGLRLIYFSYDVKMKEKGDIPEGYSVSREKKERFSLILESASTNQTSMYLCASRGGTTPEAFFGQGTRLTVV.

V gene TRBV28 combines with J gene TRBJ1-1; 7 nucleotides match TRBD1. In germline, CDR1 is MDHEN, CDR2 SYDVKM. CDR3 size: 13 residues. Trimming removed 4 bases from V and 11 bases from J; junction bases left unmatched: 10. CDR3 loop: CASSWSNDRVAFF. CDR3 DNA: TGTGCCAGCAGTTGGTCGAATGACAGGGTGGCTTTCTTT.

CDR3 nucleotides: TGTGCCAGTAGTATGGTTAGCGTAGGCGAGCAGTTCTTC. It codes for CASSMVSVGEQFF. The J gene is TRBJ2-1, the V gene TRBV19; D is perhaps TRBD2 (5 bases). Germline CDR1 is LNHDA and CDR2 is SQIVND (reference sequence). This CDR3 is 13 amino acids long. V was shortened by 3 bases and J by 10 bases, with 13 bases between the two germline ends.

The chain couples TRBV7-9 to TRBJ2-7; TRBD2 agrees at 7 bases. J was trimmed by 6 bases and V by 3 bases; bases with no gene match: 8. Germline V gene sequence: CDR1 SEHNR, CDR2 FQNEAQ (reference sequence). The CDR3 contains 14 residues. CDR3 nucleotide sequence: TGTGCCAGCAGCTTCAGCGGGGTTACAGGCGAGCAGTACTTC. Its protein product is CASSFSGVTGEQYF.

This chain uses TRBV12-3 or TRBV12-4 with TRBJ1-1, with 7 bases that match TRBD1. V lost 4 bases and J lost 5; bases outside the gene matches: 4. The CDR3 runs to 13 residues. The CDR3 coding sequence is TGTGCCAGCAGTTCGACAGGGTATACTGAAGCTTTCTTT. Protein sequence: CASSSTGYTEAFF.

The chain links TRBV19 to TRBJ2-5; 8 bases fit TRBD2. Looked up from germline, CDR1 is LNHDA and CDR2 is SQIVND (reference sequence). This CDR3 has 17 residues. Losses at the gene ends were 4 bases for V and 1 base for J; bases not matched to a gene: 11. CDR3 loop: CASSSRKQRGSQETQYF. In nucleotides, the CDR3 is TGTGCCAGTAGTAGTCGGAAACAGCGGGGGTCCCAAGAGACCCAGTACTTC.

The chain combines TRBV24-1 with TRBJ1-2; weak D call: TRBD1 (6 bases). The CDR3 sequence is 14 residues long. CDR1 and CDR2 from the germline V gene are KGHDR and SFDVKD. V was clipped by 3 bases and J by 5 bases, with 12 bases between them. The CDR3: CATSDTTGRYGYTF. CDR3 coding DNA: TGTGCCACCAGTGATACTACAGGGAGATATGGCTACACCTTC.

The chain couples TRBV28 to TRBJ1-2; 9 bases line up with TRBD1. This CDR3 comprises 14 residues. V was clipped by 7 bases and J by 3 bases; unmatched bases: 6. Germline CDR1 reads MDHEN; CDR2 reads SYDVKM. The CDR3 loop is CASTPGQGDYGYTF. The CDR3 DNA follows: TGTGCCAGCACCCCGGGACAGGGTGACTATGGCTACACCTTC.

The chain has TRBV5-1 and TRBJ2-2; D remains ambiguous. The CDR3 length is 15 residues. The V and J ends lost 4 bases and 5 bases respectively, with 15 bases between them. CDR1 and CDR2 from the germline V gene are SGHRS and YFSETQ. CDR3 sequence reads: CASSLDSAGTGELFF. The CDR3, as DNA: TGCGCCAGCAGCCTCGACTCCGCCGGGACCGGGGAGCTGTTTTTT.

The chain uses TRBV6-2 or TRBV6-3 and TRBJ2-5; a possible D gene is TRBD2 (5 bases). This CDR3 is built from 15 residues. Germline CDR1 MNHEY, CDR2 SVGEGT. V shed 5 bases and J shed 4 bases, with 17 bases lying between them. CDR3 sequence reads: CASSRRRDLGETQYF. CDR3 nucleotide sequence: TGTGCCAGCAGTCGCCGCCGGGATTTAGGAGAGACCCAGTACTTC.

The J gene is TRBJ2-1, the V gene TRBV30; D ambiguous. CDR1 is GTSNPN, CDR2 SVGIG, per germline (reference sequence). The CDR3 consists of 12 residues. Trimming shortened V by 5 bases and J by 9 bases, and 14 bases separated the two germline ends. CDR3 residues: CAWVRTRGEQFF. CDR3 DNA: TGTGCCTGGGTTCGAACCAGAGGTGAGCAGTTCTTC.

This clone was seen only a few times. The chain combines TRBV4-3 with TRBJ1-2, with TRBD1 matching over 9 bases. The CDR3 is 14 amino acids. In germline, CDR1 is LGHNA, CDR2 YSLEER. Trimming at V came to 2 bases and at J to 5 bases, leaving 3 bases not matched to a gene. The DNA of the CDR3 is TGCGCCAGCAGCCAACACAGGGGGCTGTATGGCTACACCTTC. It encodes CASSQHRGLYGYTF.

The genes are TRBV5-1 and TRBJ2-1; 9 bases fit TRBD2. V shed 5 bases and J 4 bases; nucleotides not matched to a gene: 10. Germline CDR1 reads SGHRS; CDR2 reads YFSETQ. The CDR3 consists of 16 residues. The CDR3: CASSYSSGGLYNEQFF. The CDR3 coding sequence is TGCGCCAGCAGTTATAGTAGCGGGGGCTTATACAATGAGCAGTTCTTC.

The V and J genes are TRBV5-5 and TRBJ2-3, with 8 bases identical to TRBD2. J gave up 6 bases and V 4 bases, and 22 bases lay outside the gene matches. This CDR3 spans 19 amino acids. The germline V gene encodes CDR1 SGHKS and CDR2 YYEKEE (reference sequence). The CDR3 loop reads CASSHFPTPGLEVSDTQYF. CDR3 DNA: TGTGCCAGCAGCCACTTCCCGACACCGGGACTAGAAGTTTCGGATACGCAGTATTTT.

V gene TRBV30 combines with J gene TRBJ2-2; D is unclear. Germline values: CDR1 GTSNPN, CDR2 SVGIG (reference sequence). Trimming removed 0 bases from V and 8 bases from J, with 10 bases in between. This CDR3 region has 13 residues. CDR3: CAWSVGSPGELFF. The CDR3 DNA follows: TGTGCCTGGAGTGTAGGTAGCCCGGGGGAGCTGTTTTTT.

CDR3 DNA sequence: TGTGCCAGCAGTGAAGCAGGCGGGTCGACGATAGGGGAGACCCAGTACTTC. Translation: CASSEAGGSTIGETQYF. V usage is TRBV6-1 and J usage is TRBJ2-5; possible D gene TRBD2, 5 bases. Trimming removed 0 bases at V and 5 bases at J, with 19 bases between. The CDR3 runs 17 residues. Germline assignment: CDR1 MNHNS and CDR2 SASEGT.

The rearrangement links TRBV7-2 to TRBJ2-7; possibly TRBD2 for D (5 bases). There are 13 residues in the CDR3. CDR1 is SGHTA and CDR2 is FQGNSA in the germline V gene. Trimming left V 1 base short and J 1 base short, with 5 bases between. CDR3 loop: CASSLGRSYEQYF. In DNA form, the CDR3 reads TGTGCCAGCAGCTTAGGGAGGTCCTACGAGCAGTACTTC.

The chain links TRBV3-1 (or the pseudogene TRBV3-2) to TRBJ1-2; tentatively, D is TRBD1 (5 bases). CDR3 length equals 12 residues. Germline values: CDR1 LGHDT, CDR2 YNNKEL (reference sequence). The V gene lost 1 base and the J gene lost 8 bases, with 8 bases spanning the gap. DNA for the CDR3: TGTGCCAGCAGCCAAGCAGGGATCGGCTACACCTTC. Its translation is CASSQAGIGYTF.

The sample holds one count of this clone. The CDR3 protein is CASSFDRVGNYGYTF. The CDR3 DNA follows: TGTGCCAGCAGCTTCGACAGGGTAGGGAACTATGGCTACACCTTC. The rearrangement uses TRBV11-2 and TRBJ1-2, with TRBD1 matching over 7 bases. The CDR3 covers 15 residues. The junction had 6 bases not matched to a gene; V was cut back by 3 bases and J by 2 bases. The germline CDR1 and CDR2 sequences are SGHAT and FQNNGV.